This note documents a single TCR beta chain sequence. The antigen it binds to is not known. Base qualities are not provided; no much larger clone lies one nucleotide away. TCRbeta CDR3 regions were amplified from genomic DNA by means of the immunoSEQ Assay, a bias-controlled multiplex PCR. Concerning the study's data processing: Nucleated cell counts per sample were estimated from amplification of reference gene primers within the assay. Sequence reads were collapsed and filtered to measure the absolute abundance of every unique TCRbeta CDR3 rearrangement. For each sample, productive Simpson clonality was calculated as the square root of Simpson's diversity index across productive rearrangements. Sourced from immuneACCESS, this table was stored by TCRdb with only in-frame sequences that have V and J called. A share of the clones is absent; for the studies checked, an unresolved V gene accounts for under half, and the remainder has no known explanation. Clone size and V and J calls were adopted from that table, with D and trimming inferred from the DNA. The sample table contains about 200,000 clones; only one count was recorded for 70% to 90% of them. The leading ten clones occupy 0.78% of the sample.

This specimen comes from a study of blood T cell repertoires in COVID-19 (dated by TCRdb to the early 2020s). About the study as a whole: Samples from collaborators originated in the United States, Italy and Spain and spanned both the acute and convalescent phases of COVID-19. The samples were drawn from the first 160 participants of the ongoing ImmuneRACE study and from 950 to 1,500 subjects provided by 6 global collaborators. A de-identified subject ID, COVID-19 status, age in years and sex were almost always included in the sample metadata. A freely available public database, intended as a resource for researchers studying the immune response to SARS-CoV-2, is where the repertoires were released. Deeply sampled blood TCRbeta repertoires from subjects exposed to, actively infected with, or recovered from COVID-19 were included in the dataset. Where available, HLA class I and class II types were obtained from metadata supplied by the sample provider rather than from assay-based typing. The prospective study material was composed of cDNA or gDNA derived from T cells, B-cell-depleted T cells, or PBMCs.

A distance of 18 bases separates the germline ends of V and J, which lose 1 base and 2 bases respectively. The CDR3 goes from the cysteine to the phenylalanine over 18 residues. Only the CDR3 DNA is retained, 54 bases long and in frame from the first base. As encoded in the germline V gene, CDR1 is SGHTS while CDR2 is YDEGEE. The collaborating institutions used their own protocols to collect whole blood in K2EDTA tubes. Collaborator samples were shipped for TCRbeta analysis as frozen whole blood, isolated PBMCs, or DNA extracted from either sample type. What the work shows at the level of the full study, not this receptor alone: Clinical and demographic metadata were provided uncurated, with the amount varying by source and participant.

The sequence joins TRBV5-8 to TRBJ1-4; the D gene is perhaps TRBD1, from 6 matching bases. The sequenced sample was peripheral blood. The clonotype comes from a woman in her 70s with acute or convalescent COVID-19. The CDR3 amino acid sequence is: CASSLFRGQGSTNEKLFF. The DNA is TGTGCCAGCAGCTTGTTTAGGGGCCAGGGGTCCACTAATGAAAAACTGTTTTTT. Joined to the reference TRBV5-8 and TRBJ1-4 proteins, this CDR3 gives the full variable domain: EAGVTQSPTHLIKTRGQQATLRCSPISGHTSVYWYQQALGLGLQFLLWYDEGEERNRGNFPPRFSGRQFPNYSSELNVNALELEDSALYLCASSLFRGQGSTNEKLFFGSGTQLSVL.